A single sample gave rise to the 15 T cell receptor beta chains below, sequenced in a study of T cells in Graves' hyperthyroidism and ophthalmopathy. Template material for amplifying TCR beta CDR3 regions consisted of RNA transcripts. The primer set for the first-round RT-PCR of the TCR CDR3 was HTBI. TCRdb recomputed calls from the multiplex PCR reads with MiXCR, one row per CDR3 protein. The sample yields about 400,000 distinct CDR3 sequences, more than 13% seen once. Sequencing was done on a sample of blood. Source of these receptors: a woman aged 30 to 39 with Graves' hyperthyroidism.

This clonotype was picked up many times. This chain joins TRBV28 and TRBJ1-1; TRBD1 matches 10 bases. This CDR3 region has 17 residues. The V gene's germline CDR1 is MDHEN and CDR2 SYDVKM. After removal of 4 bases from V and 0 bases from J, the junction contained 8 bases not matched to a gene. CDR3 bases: TGTGCCAGCAGTTCCTCTCGACAGGGGGCCATGAACACTGAAGCTTTCTTT. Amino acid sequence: CASSSSRQGAMNTEAFF.

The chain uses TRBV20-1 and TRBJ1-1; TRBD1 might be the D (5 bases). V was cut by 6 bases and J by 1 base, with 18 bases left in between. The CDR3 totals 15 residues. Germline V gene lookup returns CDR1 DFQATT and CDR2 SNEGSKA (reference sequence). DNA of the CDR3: TGCAGTGCCATGTGGGCGGGGGTGGGGAACACTGAAGCTTTCTTT. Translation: CSAMWAGVGNTEAFF.

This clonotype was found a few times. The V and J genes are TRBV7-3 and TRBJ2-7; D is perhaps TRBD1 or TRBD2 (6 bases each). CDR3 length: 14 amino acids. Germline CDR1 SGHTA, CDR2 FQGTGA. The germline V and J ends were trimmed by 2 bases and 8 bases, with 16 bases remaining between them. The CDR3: CASSLSPGGAKQYF. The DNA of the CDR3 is TGTGCCAGCAGCTTATCCCCCGGGGGCGCAAAGCAGTACTTC.

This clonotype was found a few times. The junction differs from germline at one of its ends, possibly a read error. CDR3 DNA sequence: TGTGCCGGCAGTTTACTGACCTACGAGCAGTACTTC. This gives the protein CAGSLLTYEQYF. This chain links TRBV28 with TRBJ2-7; no definite D call. The CDR3 runs 12 residues. Germline CDR1 is MDHEN and CDR2 is SYDVKM.

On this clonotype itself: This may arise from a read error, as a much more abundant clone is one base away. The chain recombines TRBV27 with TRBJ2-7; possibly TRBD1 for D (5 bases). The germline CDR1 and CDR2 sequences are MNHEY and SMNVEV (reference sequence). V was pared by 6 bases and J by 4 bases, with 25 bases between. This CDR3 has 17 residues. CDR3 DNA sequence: TGTGCCAGCAGACGACAGTCTAGGACAAGGGGTTTGTACGAGCAGTACTTC. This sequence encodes CASRRQSRTRGLYEQYF.

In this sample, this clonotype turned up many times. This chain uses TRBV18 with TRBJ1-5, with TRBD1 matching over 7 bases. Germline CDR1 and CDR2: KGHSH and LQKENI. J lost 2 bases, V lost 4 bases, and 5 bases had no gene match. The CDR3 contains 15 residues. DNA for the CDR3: TGTGCCAGCTCACTGACAGGGCAAGGCAATCAGCCCCAGCATTTT. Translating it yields CASSLTGQGNQPQHF.

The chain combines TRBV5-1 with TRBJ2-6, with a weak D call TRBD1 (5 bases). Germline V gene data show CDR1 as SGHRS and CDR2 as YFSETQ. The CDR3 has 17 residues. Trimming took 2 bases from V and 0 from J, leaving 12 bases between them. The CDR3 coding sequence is TGCGCCAGCAGCTTCGTCCAGGGATCCTCTGGGGCCAACGTCCTGACTTTC. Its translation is CASSFVQGSSGANVLTF.

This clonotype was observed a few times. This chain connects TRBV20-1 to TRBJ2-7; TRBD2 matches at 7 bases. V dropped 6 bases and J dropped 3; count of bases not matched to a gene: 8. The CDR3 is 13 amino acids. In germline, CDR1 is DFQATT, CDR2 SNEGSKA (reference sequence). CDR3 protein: CSALREGGYEQYF. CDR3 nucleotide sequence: TGCAGTGCCCTGAGGGAGGGAGGCTACGAGCAGTACTTC.

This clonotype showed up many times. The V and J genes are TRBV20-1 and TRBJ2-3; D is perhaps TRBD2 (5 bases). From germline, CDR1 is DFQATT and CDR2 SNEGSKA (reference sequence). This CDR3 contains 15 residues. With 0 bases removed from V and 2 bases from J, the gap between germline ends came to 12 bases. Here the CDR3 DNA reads TGCAGTGCTAGAGATGTGGGGAGATCCACAGATACGCAGTATTTT. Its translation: CSARDVGRSTDTQYF.

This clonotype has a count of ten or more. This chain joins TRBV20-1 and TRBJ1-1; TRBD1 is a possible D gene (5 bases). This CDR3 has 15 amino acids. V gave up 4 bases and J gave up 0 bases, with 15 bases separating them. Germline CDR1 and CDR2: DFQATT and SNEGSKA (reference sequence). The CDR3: CSATSLGVMNTEAFF. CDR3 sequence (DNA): TGCAGTGCTACCTCCCTGGGGGTTATGAACACTGAAGCTTTCTTT.

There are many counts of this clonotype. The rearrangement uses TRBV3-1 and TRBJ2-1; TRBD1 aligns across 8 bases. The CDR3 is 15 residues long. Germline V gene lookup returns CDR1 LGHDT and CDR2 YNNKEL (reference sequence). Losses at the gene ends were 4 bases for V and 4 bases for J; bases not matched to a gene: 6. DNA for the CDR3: TGTGCCAGCAGCCCCGAGGGACAGGAGTACAATGAGCAGTTCTTC. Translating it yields CASSPEGQEYNEQFF.

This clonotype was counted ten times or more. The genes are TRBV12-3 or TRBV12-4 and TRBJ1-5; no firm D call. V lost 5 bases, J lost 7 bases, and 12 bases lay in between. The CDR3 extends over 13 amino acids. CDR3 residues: CASSADFRQPQHF. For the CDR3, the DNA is TGTGCCAGCAGTGCAGACTTTAGACAGCCCCAGCATTTT.

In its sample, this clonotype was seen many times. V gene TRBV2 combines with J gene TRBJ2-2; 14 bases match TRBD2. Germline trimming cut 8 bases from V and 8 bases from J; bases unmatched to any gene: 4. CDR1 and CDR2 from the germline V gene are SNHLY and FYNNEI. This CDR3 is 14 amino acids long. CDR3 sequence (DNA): TGTGCCAGCCGACTAGCGGGAGGGAAAGGGGAGCTGTTTTTT. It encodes CASRLAGGKGELFF.

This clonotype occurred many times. CDR3: CASIAGTSGRAPDTQYF. The CDR3 DNA follows: TGTGCCAGCATTGCCGGGACTAGCGGGAGGGCCCCAGATACGCAGTATTTT. This chain uses TRBV2 with TRBJ2-3; 16 nucleotides align to TRBD2. The CDR3 consists of 17 residues. CDR1 is SNHLY and CDR2 is FYNNEI in the germline V gene. J lost 4 bases, V lost 7 bases, and 8 bases had no gene match.

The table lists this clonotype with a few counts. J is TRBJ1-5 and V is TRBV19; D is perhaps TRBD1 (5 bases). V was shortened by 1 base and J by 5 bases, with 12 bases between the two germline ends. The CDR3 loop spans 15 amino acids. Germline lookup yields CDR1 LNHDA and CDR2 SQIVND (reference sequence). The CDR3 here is CASSIVPTGHQPQHF. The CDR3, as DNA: TGTGCCAGTAGTATAGTCCCAACAGGTCATCAGCCCCAGCATTTT.